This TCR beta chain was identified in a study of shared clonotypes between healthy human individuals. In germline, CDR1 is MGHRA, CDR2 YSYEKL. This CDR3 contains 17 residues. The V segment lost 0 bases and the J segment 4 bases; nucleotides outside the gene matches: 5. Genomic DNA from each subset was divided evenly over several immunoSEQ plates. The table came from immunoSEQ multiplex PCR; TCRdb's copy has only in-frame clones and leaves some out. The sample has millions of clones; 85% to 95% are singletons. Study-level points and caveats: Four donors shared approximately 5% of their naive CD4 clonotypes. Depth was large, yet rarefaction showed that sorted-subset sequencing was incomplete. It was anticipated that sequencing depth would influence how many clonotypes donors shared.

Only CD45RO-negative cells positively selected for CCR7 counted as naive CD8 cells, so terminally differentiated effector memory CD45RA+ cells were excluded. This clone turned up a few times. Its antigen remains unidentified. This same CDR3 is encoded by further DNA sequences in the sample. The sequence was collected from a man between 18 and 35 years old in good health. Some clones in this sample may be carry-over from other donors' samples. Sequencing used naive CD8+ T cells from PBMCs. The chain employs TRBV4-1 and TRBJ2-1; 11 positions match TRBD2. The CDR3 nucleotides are TGCGCCAGCAGCCAAGATCCAGGGACTAGCGGATACAATGAGCAGTTCTTC. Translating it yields CASSQDPGTSGYNEQFF.